What follows are 26 T cell receptor beta chains derived from one specimen sequenced in a study of regulatory T cells in long-lasting Graves disease. Arm-PCR of CDR3 regions and iRepertoire HTBI primers were the basis on which TCR beta libraries were built. One entry per CDR3 protein, called by TCRdb with MiXCR from the multiplex PCR reads. This sample carries about 530,000 distinct CDR3 sequences, about 15% of them seen once, and the ten largest clones take 25%. Time point denoted: newly diagnosed GD, antithyroid drugs for less than 3 months. From RNA extracted from PBMCs, the TCR library was made. These data also formed part of another study, on T cells in Graves' hyperthyroidism and ophthalmopathy.

The sequencing here drew on peripheral blood mononuclear cells (PBMCs), taken at new diagnosis, from a patient treated with antithyroid drugs. These receptor sequences come from a middle-aged woman with Graves disease.

The V call is TRBV19, the J call TRBJ2-2; weak D call: TRBD1 (5 bases). The CDR3 runs to 16 residues. Trimming shortened V by 1 base and J by 6 bases, and 15 bases separated the two germline ends. The germline V gene has CDR1 LNHDA and CDR2 SQIVND (reference sequence). CDR3 region: CASSIGAGKYPGELFF. In nucleotides, the CDR3 is TGTGCCAGTAGTATAGGGGCAGGGAAATACCCCGGGGAGCTGTTTTTT.

This clonotype appeared many times. CDR3 sequence (DNA): TGTGCCAGCAGTGGAGGGACAGGCTATGGCTACACCTTC. It yields the protein CASSGGTGYGYTF. The chain couples TRBV2 to TRBJ1-2, with 8 bases aligning to TRBD1. Germline V gene sequence: CDR1 SNHLY, CDR2 FYNNEI. This CDR3 is 13 amino acids long. The J segment lost 4 bases and the V segment lost 4 bases, leaving 2 bases of the junction unmatched.

This clonotype has only a few counts. The gene calls are TRBV5-1 and TRBJ2-7; 9 nucleotides match TRBD2. In germline, CDR1 is SGHRS, CDR2 YFSETQ. CDR3 size: 16 residues. J gave up 1 base and V 0 bases, and 5 bases lay outside the gene matches. DNA for the CDR3: TGCGCCAGCAGCTTGGGCCGACTAGCGGAATCCTACGAGCAGTACTTC. The encoded protein is CASSLGRLAESYEQYF.

This clonotype has a handful of counts. The rearrangement joins TRBV12-3 or TRBV12-4 to TRBJ2-4; 7 bases map to TRBD1. This CDR3 comprises 17 residues. Trimming at V came to 4 bases and at J to 1 base, leaving 10 bases not matched to a gene. The CDR3 loop is CASSSHRGSVAKNIQYF. In DNA, the CDR3 is TGTGCCAGCAGTTCACACAGGGGTTCAGTCGCCAAAAACATTCAGTACTTC.

The genes are TRBV30 and TRBJ1-2; 7 bases are shared with TRBD1. The CDR3 has 13 amino acids. Germline CDR1 is GTSNPN and CDR2 is SVGIG (reference sequence). V dropped 8 bases and J dropped 1; count of bases not matched to a gene: 7. In nucleotides, the CDR3 is TGTGCCCGGGACAGACCTTTTAACTATGGCTACACCTTC. Amino acid sequence: CARDRPFNYGYTF.

Notes on this clonotype: Relative to the germline gene, one junction end is altered; a read error may explain this. This chain joins TRBV29-1 and TRBJ2-7, with 9 bases aligning to TRBD1. Germline CDR1 and CDR2: SQVTM and ANQGSEA. This CDR3 contains 10 residues. CDR3 protein: CSVDMDRGLF. The CDR3 coding sequence is TGCAGCGTTGATATGGACAGGGGACTCTTC.

This clonotype was detected many times. V gene TRBV2 combines with J gene TRBJ2-1; 11 positions match TRBD2. Trimming at V came to 4 bases and at J to 4 bases, leaving 15 bases not matched to a gene. This CDR3 contains 19 residues. Germline CDR1 and CDR2: SNHLY and FYNNEI. This CDR3 is CASSVRSSGGPLFYNEQFF. CDR3 nucleotide sequence: TGTGCCAGCAGTGTGAGGTCTAGCGGGGGGCCCCTCTTTTACAATGAGCAGTTCTTC.

CDR3 protein: CASSQEYLGGNSPLHF. The CDR3 DNA reads as TGCGCCAGCAGCCAAGAATACCTAGGGGGCAATTCACCCCTCCACTTT. The chain recombines TRBV4-1 with TRBJ1-6; 7 bases line up with TRBD1. Germline CDR1 reads MGHRA; CDR2 reads YSYEKL. The V segment lost 0 bases and the J segment 7 bases; nucleotides outside the gene matches: 6. The length of the CDR3 is 16 residues.

This clonotype was detected ten times or more. The chain couples TRBV12-3 or TRBV12-4 to TRBJ1-5, with D possibly being TRBD1 (5 bases). Trimming left V 8 bases short and J 3 bases short, with 11 bases between. CDR3 length: 13 amino acids. For the CDR3, the DNA is TGTGCCAGCCGGGGGGAGGTCAATCAGCCCCAGCATTTT. Protein: CASRGEVNQPQHF.

The chain recombines TRBV4-1 with TRBJ2-7; D may be TRBD1 (6 bases). Per germline, CDR1 MGHRA and CDR2 YSYEKL. This CDR3 has 16 residues. The V and J ends lost 0 bases and 3 bases respectively, with 15 bases between them. The CDR3 loop is CASSQDLAGVGYEQYF. CDR3 sequence (DNA): TGCGCCAGCAGCCAAGATTTGGCAGGGGTGGGCTACGAGCAGTACTTC.

The V and J genes are TRBV4-2 and TRBJ2-2; 9 bases are shared with TRBD2. Trimming removed 0 bases from V and 4 bases from J; junction bases left unmatched: 6. CDR1 and CDR2 (germline): LGHNA, YNFKEQ. The CDR3 extends over 17 amino acids. The CDR3 protein is CASSQDIGGGATGELFF. As DNA, the CDR3 is TGTGCCAGCAGCCAAGATATCGGCGGGGGGGCCACCGGGGAGCTGTTTTTT.

Points on this clonotype: It may be a read error: a sequence one base away is much more abundant. The chain has TRBV4-1 and TRBJ2-4; tentatively, D is TRBD2 (5 bases). Germline values: CDR1 MGHRA, CDR2 YSYEKL. V lost 4 bases and J lost 3, with 10 bases in between. CDR3 length: 14 residues. The CDR3 reads CASSPPDYKNIQYF. The CDR3 DNA reads TGCGCCAGCAGCCCGCCCGACTACAAAAACATTCAGTACTTC.

A single count supports this clonotype. One end of the junction varies from germline; a read error may be responsible. The chain links TRBV2 to TRBJ2-7, with 12 bases identical to TRBD2. The CDR3 covers 15 residues. Germline CDR1 reads SNHLY; CDR2 reads FYNNEI. The CDR3 sequence: CASSRPSGGAYEQHF. In DNA form, the CDR3 reads TGTGCCAGCAGCCGACCTAGCGGGGGGGCCTACGAGCAGCACTTC. The full variable domain, in which reference TRBV2 and TRBJ2-7 provide the parts outside the CDR3, is EPEVTQTPSHQVTQMGQEVILRCVPISNHLYFYWYRQILGQKVEFLVSFYNNEISEKSEIFDDQFSVERPDGSNFTLKIRSTKLEDSAMYFCASSRPSGGAYEQHFGPGTRLTVT.

This clonotype was counted many times. This chain uses TRBV27 with TRBJ2-7, with 9 nucleotides matching TRBD1. The CDR3 is 15 residues long. V lost 5 bases, J lost 3 bases, and 8 bases stayed unmatched. Germline loops: CDR1 MNHEY, CDR2 SMNVEV (reference sequence). The CDR3 nucleotides read TGTGCCAGCAGTCTACGCGGGACAGGGAGCTACGAGCAGTACTTC. It yields the protein CASSLRGTGSYEQYF.

This clonotype was observed many times. The rearrangement joins TRBV12-3 or TRBV12-4 to TRBJ1-1; D possibly corresponds to TRBD1 (6 bases). V was pared by 8 bases and J by 5 bases, with 15 bases between. This CDR3 is 13 amino acids long. This CDR3 reads CASSGAGQTEAFF. In DNA form, the CDR3 reads TGTGCCAGCTCGGGGGCGGGACAAACTGAAGCTTTCTTT.

At least ten counts were recorded for this clonotype. As DNA, the CDR3 is TGTGCCACCGCGGACTATCAAGAGACCCAGTACTTC. Translated: CATADYQETQYF. This chain links TRBV24-1 with TRBJ2-5, with D possibly matching TRBD2 (6 bases). The length of the CDR3 is 12 residues. Germline-derived CDR1 and CDR2 are KGHDR and SFDVKD. V was trimmed by 9 bases and J by 2 bases, leaving 9 bases between them.

The rearrangement joins TRBV6-1 to TRBJ1-2, with 10 nucleotides matching TRBD1. Unmatched junction bases numbered 15, after V lost 10 bases and J lost 4 bases. This CDR3 is built from 16 residues. CDR1 MNHNS and CDR2 SASEGT come from the germline V gene. The CDR3: CATVRLDRGLFYGYTF. The CDR3 nucleotides are TGTGCCACCGTTCGACTCGACAGGGGGCTTTTCTATGGCTACACCTTC.

In this sample, this clonotype turned up many times. The chain joins TRBV12-5 to TRBJ2-1, with 7 nucleotides matching TRBD1. The CDR3 extends over 17 amino acids. The V segment lost 5 bases and the J segment 0 bases; nucleotides outside the gene matches: 10. The germline CDR1 and CDR2 sequences are LGHNT and FRNRAP. The CDR3 loop reads CASGPRDSQSSYNEQFF. The CDR3, as DNA: TGTGCTAGTGGTCCCCGGGACAGCCAGAGCTCCTACAATGAGCAGTTCTTC.

This clonotype was recorded a few times. One end of the junction fails to match germline, which may point to a read error. V gene TRBV11-2 combines with J gene TRBJ1-1; 8 bases match TRBD1. The CDR3 loop spans 15 amino acids. In germline, CDR1 is SGHAT, CDR2 FQNNGV. CDR3 DNA sequence: TGTGCCAGCAGCTTAGGGGCAGGGGGCGTCACTGAAGCTTCCTTT. Amino acids: CASSLGAGGVTEASF.

For this clonotype: A clone one base away is much larger, so this may be a read error. The rearrangement links TRBV10-3 to TRBJ2-5; TRBD1 agrees at 8 bases. Losses at the gene ends were 0 bases for V and 1 base for J; bases not matched to a gene: 1. This CDR3 comprises 15 residues. Germline-derived CDR1 and CDR2 are ENHRY and SYGVKD. The CDR3 DNA reads TGTGCCATCAGTGAGTCAGGACAGGGCCAAGAGACCCAGTACTTC. Translating gives CAISESGQGQETQYF.

V is TRBV4-1 and J is TRBJ2-7, with D maybe TRBD1 (5 bases). V was clipped by 0 bases and J by 6 bases, with 18 bases between them. The CDR3 is 16 residues long. Looked up from germline, CDR1 is MGHRA and CDR2 is YSYEKL. DNA of the CDR3: TGCGCCAGCAGCCAAGAACCTGGGGCTATGGGCGCCGAGCAGTACTTC. It yields the protein CASSQEPGAMGAEQYF.

There are many counts of this clonotype. This sequence joins TRBV2 and TRBJ2-7; a possible D gene is TRBD1 (5 bases). CDR3 length: 12 amino acids. Per germline, CDR1 SNHLY and CDR2 FYNNEI. The V end lost 7 bases, the J end lost 2 bases, and 9 bases lay between the germline ends. The CDR3 reads CASTWGTYEQYF. CDR3 DNA sequence: TGTGCCAGCACCTGGGGCACCTACGAGCAGTACTTC.

The table lists this clonotype with many counts. The chain has TRBV3-1 and TRBJ1-1; 11 nucleotides match TRBD1. Germline V lookup: CDR1 LGHDT, CDR2 YNNKEL (reference sequence). The ends lost 7 bases at V and 4 bases at J; junction bases unmatched: 14. The CDR3 extends over 17 amino acids. CDR3 loop: CASTVGTGGTLGTEAFF. The CDR3 region has the DNA TGTGCCAGCACGGTTGGGACAGGGGGTACCTTGGGCACTGAAGCTTTCTTT.

The chain couples TRBV20-1 to TRBJ1-4; D uncertain. V dropped 3 bases and J dropped 4 bases, with 18 bases sitting between them. Germline V lookup: CDR1 DFQATT, CDR2 SNEGSKA (reference sequence). The CDR3 length is 16 residues. Here the CDR3 reads CSARTAFSGINEKLFF. The CDR3 nucleotides are TGCAGTGCTAGGACGGCCTTCAGCGGGATTAATGAAAAACTGTTTTTT.

The table lists this clonotype with many counts. The chain joins TRBV6-1 to TRBJ2-7; 8 bases fit TRBD1. Unmatched junction bases numbered 4, after V lost 6 bases and J lost 3 bases. This CDR3 contains 13 residues. Germline V CDR1 and CDR2: MNHNS, SASEGT. CDR3 nucleotide sequence: TGTGCCAGCAGACGAGGACAGGGCTACGAGCAGTACTTC. Protein product: CASRRGQGYEQYF.

This clonotype occurred many times. This rearrangement joins TRBV11-1 to TRBJ2-7, with a weak D call TRBD1 (5 bases). The V end lost 3 bases, the J end lost 5 bases, and 11 bases lay between the germline ends. CDR1 SGHAT and CDR2 FQDESV come from the germline V gene (reference sequence). The CDR3 is 13 amino acids. CDR3 coding DNA: TGTGCCAGCAGCTTCTCAGGCAGGGACGAGCAGTACTTC. It yields the protein CASSFSGRDEQYF.